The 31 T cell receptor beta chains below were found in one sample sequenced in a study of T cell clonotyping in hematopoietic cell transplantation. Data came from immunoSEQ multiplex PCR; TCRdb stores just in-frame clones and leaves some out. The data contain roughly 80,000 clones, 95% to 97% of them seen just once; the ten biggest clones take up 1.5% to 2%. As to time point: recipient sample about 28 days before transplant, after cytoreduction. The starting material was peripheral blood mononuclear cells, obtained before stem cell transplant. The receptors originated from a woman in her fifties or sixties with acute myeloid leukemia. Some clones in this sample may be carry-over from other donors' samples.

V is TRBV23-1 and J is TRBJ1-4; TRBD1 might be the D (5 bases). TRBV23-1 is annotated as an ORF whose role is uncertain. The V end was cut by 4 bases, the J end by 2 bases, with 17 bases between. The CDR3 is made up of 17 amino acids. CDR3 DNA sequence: TGCGCCAGCAGTCTCCTGGGCGCCGGGACGACTAATGAAAAACTGTTTTTT. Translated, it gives CASSLLGAGTTNEKLFF.

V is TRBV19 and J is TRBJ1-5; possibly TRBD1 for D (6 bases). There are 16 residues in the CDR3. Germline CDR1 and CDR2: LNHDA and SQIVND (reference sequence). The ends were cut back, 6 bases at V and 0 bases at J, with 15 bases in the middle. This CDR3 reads CASRWATGHSNQPQHF. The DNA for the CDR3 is TGTGCCAGTAGGTGGGCGACAGGCCATAGCAATCAGCCCCAGCATTTT.

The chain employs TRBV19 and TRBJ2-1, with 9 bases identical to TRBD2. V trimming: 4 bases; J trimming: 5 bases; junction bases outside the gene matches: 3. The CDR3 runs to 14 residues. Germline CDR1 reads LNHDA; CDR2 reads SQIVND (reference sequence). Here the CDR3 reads CASSTIAGDNEQFF. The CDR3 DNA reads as TGTGCCAGTAGTACGATAGCGGGAGACAATGAGCAGTTCTTC.

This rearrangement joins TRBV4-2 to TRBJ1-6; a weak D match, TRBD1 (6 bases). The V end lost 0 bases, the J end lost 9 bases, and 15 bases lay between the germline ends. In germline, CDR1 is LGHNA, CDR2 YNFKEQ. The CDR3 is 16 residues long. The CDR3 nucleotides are TGTGCCAGCAGCCAAGATTCAGGACAGCGAGCTTCACCCCTCCACTTT. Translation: CASSQDSGQRASPLHF.

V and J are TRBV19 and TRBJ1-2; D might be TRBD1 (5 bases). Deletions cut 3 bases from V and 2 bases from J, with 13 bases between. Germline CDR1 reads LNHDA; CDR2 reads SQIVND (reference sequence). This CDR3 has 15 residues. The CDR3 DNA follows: TGTGCCAGTAGTATTAAAAGGGGAGAGAACTATGGCTACACCTTC. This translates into CASSIKRGENYGYTF.

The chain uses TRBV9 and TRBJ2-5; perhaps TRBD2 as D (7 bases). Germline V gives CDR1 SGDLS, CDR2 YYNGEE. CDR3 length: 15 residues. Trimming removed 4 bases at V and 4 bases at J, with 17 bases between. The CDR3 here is CASSPMGGPPETQYF. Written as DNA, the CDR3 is TGTGCCAGCAGCCCAATGGGGGGGCCCCCAGAGACCCAGTACTTC.

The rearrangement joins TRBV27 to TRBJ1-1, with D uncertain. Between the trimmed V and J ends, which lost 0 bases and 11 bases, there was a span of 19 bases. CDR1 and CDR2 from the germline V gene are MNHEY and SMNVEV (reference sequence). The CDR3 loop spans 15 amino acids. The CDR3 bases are TGTGCCAGCAGTTTATCGGGGAGGGCTCAAAGGCTGGCTTTCTTT. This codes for CASSLSGRAQRLAFF.

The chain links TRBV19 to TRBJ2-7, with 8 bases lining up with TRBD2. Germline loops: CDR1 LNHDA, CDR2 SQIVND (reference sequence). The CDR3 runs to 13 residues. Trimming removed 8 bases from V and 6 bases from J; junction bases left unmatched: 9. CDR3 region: CASSKAGVGEQYF. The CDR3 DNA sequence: TGTGCCAGTTCTAAAGCGGGAGTAGGCGAGCAGTACTTC.

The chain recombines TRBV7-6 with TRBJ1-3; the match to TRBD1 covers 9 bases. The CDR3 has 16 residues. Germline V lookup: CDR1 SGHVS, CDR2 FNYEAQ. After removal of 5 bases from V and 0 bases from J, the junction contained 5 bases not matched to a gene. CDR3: CASSPQGARSGNTIYF. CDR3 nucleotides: TGTGCCAGCAGCCCACAGGGGGCCCGCTCTGGAAACACCATATATTTT.

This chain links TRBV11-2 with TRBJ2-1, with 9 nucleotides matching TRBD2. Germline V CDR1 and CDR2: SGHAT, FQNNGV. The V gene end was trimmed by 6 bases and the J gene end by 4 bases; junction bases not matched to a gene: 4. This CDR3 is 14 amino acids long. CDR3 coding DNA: TGTGCCAGCAGGAGCGGGGGGATATACAATGAGCAGTTCTTC. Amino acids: CASRSGGIYNEQFF.

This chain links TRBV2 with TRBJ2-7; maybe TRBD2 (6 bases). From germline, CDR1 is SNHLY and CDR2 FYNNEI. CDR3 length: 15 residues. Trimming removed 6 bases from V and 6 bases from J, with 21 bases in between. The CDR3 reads CASRLAEGLLFEQYF. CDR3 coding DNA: TGTGCCAGCAGGTTGGCGGAGGGCCTGCTTTTCGAGCAGTACTTC.

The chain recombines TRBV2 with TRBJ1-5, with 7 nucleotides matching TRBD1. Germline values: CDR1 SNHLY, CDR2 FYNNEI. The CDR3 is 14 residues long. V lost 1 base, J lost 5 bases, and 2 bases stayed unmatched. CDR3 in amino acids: CASSEDRGDQPQHF. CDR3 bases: TGTGCCAGCAGTGAAGACAGGGGCGATCAGCCCCAGCATTTT.

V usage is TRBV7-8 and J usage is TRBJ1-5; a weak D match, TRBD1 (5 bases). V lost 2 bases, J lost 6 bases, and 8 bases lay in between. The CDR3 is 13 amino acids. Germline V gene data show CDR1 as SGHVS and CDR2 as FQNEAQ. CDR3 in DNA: TGTGCCAGCAGCTTACAGGGTCGTCAGCCCCAGCATTTT. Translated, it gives CASSLQGRQPQHF.

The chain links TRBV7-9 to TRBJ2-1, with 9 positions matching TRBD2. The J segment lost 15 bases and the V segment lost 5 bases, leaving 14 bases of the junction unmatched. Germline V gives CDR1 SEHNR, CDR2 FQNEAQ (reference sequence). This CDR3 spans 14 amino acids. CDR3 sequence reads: CASSPLLGTSFVFF. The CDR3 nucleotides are TGTGCCAGCAGCCCCCTTTTAGGGACTAGCTTTGTGTTCTTC.

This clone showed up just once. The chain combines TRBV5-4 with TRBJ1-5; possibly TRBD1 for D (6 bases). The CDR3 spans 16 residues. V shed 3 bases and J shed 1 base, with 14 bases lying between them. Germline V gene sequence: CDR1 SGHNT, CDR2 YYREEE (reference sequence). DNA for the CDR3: TGTGCCAGCAGCTCACAGGGACCTGGGAGCAATCAGCCCCAGCATTTT. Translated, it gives CASSSQGPGSNQPQHF.

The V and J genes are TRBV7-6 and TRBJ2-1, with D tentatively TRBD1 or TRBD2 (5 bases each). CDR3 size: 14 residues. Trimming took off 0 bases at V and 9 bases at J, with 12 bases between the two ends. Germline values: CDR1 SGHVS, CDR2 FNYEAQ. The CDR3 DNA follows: TGTGCCAGCAGCTTAGCGGGGACCTCTACTGAGCAGTTCTTC. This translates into CASSLAGTSTEQFF.

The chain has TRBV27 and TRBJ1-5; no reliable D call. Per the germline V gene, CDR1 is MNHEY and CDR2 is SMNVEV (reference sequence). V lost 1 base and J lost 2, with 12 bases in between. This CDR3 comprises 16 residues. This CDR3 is CASSLFPGGGNQPQHF. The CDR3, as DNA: TGTGCCAGCAGTTTATTTCCAGGTGGAGGCAATCAGCCCCAGCATTTT.

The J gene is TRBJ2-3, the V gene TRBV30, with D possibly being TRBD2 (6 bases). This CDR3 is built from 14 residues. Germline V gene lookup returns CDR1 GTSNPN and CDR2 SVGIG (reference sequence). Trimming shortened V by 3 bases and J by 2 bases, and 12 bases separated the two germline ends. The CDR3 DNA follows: TGTGCCTGGAGAACGGGACTTGCCACAGATACGCAGTATTTT. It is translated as CAWRTGLATDTQYF.

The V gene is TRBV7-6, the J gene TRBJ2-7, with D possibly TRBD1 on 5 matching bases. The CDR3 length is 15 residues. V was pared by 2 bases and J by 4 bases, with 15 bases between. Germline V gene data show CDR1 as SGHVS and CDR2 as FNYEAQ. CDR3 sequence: CASSLRAGQGYEQYF. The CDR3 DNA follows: TGTGCCAGCAGCTTACGGGCAGGTCAGGGTTACGAGCAGTACTTC.

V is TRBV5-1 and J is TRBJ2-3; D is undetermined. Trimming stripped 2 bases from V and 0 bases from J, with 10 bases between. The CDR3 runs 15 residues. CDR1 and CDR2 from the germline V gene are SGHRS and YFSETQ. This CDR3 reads CASSLSPSSTDTQYF. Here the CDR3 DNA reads TGCGCCAGCAGCTTAAGCCCATCGAGCACAGATACGCAGTATTTT. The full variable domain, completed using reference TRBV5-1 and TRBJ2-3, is KAGVTQTPRYLIKTRGQQVTLSCSPISGHRSVSWYQQTPGQGLQFLFEYFSETQRNKGNFPGRFSGRQFSNSRSEMNVSTLELGDSALYLCASSLSPSSTDTQYFGPGTRLTVL.

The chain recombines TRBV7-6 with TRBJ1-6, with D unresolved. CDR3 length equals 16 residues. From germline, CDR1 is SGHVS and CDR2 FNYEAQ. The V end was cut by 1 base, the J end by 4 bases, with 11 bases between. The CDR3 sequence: CASSLDRGAYNSPLHF. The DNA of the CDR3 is TGTGCCAGCAGCTTAGATCGGGGAGCGTATAATTCACCCCTCCACTTT.

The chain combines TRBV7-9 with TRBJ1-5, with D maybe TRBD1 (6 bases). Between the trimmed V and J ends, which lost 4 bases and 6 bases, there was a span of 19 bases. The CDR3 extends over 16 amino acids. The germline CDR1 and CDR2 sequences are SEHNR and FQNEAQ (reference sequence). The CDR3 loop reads CASSSTARGQGQPQHF. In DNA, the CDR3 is TGTGCCAGCAGCTCTACCGCGCGGGGGCAGGGTCAGCCCCAGCATTTT.

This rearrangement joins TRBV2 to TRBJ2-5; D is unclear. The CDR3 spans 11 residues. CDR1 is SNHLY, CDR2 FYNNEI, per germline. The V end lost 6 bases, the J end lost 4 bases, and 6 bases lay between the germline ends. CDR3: CASSLVETQYF. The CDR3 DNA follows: TGTGCCAGCAGCCTGGTAGAGACCCAGTACTTC. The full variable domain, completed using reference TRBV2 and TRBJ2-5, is EPEVTQTPSHQVTQMGQEVILRCVPISNHLYFYWYRQILGQKVEFLVSFYNNEISEKSEIFDDQFSVERPDGSNFTLKIRSTKLEDSAMYFCASSLVETQYFGPGTRLLVL.

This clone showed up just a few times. The chain's CDR3 is CAWSQNTMTVVGNQPQHF. CDR3 bases: TGTGCCTGGAGCCAAAACACAATGACAGTGGTTGGCAATCAGCCCCAGCATTTT. The chain joins TRBV30 to TRBJ1-5; D may be TRBD1 (5 bases). The CDR3 sequence is 18 residues long. Germline CDR1 and CDR2: GTSNPN and SVGIG (reference sequence). V lost 3 bases and J 2 bases, leaving 23 bases between the germline ends. Using reference TRBV30 and TRBJ1-5 for the parts outside the CDR3, the full variable domain is SQTIHQWPATLVQPVGSPLSLECTVEGTSNPNLYWYRQAAGRGLQLLFYSVGIGQISSEVPQNLSASRPQDRQFILSSKKLLLSDSGFYLCAWSQNTMTVVGNQPQHFGDGTRLSIL.

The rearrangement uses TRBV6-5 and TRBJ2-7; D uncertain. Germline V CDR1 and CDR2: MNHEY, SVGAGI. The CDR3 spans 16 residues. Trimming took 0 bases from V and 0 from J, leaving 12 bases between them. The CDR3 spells CASSYSRSYSSYEQYF. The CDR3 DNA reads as TGTGCCAGCAGTTACTCGAGGTCTTATAGCTCCTACGAGCAGTACTTC.

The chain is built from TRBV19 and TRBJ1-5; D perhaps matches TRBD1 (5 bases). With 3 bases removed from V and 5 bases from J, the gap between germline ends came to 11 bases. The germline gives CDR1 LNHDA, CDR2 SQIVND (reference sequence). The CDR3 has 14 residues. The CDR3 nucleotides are TGTGCCAGTAGTATTGACAGAAGCGATCAGCCCCAGCATTTT. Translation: CASSIDRSDQPQHF.

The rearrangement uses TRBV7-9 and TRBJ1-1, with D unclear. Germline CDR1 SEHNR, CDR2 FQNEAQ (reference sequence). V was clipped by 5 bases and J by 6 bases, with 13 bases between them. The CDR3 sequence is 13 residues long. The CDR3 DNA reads TGTGCCAGCAGCACGGTAGGGTTTTCTGAAGCTTTCTTT. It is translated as CASSTVGFSEAFF.

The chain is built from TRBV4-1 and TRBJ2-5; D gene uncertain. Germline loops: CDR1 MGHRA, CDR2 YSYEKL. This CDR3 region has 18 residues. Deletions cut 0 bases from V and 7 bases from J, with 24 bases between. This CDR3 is CASSQETPQANNFGTQYF. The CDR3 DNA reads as TGCGCCAGCAGCCAAGAAACCCCACAAGCGAATAATTTTGGGACCCAGTACTTC.

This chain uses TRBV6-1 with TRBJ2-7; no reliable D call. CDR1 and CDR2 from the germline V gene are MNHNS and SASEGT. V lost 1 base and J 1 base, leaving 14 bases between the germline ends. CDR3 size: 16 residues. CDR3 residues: CASSEVTAYRSYEQYF. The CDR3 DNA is TGTGCCAGCAGTGAAGTTACGGCATACCGATCCTACGAGCAGTACTTC.

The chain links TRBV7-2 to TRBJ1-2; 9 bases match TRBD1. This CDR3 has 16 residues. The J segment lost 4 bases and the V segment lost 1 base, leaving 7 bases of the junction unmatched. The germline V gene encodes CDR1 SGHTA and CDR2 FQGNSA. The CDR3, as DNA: TGTGCCAGCAGCTTAGGGGGACAGGGCGGATCCTATGGCTACACCTTC. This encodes CASSLGGQGGSYGYTF.

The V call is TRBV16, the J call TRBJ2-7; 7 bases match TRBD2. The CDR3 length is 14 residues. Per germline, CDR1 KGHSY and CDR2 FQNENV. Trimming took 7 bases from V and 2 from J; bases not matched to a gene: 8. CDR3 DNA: TGTGCCAGCACCCACCGACTAGCTCCCTACGAGCAGTACTTC. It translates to CASTHRLAPYEQYF.